This T cell receptor (beta chain) is drawn from a study of blood T cell repertoires in COVID-19. Study overall: Some COVID-19 samples were acute and others convalescent; all came from the United States, Italy and Spain. Nucleic acid was either cDNA or gDNA, and it came from T cells, B-cell-depleted T cells, or PBMCs.

Per the original methods: How many nucleated cells were present was estimated from reference gene primer amplification. The method was immunoSEQ multiplex PCR; TCRdb's version includes in-frame clones alone and lacks a portion of them. V and J calls and clone size follow that table, whereas D and trimming were derived from the DNA. In the table there are 35,000 to 45,000 clones, approximately 81% of which are singletons. This CDR3 is built from 16 residues. Trimming left V 3 bases short and J 0 bases short, with 12 bases between. From germline, CDR1 is MDHEN and CDR2 SYDVKM. Sequenced material: peripheral blood. The TCR originated in a woman aged 70-85 years in a cohort sampled during active COVID-19. The chain uses TRBV28 and TRBJ1-3, with D perhaps matching TRBD1 (6 bases). The CDR3 region has the DNA TGTGCCAGCAGTTTTGGGGGGGGCGTCTCTGGAAACACCATATATTTT. Amino acid sequence: CASSFGGGVSGNTIYF.